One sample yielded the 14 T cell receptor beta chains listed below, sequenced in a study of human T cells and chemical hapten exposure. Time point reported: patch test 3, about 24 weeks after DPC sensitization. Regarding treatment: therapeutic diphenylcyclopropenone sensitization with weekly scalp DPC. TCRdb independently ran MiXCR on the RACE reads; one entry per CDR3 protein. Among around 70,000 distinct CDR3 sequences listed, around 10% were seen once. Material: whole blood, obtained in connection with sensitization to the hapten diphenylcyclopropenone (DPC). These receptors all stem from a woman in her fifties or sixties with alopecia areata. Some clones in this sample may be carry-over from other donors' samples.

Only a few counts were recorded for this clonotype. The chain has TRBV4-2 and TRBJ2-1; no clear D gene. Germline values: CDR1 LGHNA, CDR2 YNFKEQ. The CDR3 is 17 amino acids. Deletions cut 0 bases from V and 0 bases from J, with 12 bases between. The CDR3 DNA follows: TGTGCCAGCAGCCAAGATACCGGCCCTAGCTCCTACAATGAGCAGTTCTTC. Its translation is CASSQDTGPSSYNEQFF.

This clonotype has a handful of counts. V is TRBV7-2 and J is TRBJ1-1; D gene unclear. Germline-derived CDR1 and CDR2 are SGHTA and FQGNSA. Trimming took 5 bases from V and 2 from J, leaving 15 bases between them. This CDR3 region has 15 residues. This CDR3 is CASSTRPRENTEAFF. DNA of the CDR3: TGTGCCAGCAGCACTCGACCGAGAGAAAACACTGAAGCTTTCTTT.

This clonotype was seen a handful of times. CDR3 DNA sequence: TGTGCCAGCAGCGTAGAGGCTAGCGGGACAATACGAACCGGGGAGCTGTTTTTT. Its translation is CASSVEASGTIRTGELFF. This sequence joins TRBV9 and TRBJ2-2; 9 bases agree with TRBD2. V was pared by 0 bases and J by 5 bases, with 11 bases of the junction left unmatched. There are 18 residues in the CDR3. The V gene's germline CDR1 is SGDLS and CDR2 YYNGEE.

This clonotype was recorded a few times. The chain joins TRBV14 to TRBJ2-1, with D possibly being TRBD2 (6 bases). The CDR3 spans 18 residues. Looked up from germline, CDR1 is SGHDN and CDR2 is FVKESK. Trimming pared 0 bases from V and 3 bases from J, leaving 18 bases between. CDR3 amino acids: CASSQDTVRRGDYNEQFF. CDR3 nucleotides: TGTGCCAGCAGCCAAGATACCGTGCGGCGGGGTGACTACAATGAGCAGTTCTTC.

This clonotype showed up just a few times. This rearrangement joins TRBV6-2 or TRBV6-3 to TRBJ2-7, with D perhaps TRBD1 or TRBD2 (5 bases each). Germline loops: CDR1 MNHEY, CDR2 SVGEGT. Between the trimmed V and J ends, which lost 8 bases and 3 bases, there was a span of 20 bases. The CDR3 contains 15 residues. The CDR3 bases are TGTGCCAGCTCCCCAGGGACGGGTTTAGTCTACGAGCAGTACTTC. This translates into CASSPGTGLVYEQYF.

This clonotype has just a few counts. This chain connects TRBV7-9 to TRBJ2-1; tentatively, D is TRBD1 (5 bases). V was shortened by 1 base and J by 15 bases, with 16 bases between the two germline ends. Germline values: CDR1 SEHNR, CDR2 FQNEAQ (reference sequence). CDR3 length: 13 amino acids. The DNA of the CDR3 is TGTGCCAGCAGCTTAGAATCGACGCAGGGTCGGTTCTTC. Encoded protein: CASSLESTQGRFF. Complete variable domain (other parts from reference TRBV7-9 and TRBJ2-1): DTGVSQNPRHKITKRGQNVTFRCDPISEHNRLYWYRQTLGQGPEFLTYFQNEAQLEKSRLLSDRFSAERPKGSFSTLEIQRTEQGDSAMYLCASSLESTQGRFFGPGTRLTVL.

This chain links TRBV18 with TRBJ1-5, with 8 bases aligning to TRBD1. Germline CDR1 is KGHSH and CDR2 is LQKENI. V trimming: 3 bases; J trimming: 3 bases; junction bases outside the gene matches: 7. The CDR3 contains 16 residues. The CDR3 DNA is TGTGCCAGCTCACCGTCAGGGGGCGCGTTCAATCAGCCCCAGCATTTT. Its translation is CASSPSGGAFNQPQHF.

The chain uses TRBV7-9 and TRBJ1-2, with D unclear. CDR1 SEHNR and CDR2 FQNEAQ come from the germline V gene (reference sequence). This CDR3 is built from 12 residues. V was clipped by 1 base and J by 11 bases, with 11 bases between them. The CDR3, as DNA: TGTGCCAGCAGCTTAGGGACCCAGTTGTACACCTTC. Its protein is CASSLGTQLYTF.

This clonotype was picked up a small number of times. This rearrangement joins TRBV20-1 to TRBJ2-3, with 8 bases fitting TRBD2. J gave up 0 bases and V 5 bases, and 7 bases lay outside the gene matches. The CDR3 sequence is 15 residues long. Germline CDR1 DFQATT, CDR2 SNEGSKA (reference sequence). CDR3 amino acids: CSASTSGTSTDTQYF. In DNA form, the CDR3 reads TGCAGTGCTTCAACTAGCGGTACTAGCACAGATACGCAGTATTTT.

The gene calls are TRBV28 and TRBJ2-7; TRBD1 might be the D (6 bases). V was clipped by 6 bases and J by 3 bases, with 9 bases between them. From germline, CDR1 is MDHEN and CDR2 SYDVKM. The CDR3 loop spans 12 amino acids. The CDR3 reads CASSRDNYEQYF. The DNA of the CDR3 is TGTGCCAGCAGCCGGGACAACTACGAGCAGTACTTC.

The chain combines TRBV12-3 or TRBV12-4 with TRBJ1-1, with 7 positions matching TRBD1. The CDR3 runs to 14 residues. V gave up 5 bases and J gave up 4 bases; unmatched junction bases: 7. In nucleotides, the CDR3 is TGTGCCAGCAGTCGCCGACAGGGCGCCACTGAAGCTTTCTTT. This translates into CASSRRQGATEAFF.

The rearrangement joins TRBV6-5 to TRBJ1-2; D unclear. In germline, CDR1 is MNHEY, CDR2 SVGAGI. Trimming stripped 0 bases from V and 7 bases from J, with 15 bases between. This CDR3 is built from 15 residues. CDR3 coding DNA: TGTGCCAGCAGTTACTCGAAAGTCCCCCACGGTGGCTACACCTTC. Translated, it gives CASSYSKVPHGGYTF.

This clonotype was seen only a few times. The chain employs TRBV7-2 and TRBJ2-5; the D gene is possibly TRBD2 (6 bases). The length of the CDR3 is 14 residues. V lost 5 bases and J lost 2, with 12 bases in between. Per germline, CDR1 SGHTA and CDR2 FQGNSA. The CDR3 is CASSLSGPQETQYF. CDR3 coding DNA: TGTGCCAGCAGCCTAAGCGGGCCTCAAGAGACCCAGTACTTC.

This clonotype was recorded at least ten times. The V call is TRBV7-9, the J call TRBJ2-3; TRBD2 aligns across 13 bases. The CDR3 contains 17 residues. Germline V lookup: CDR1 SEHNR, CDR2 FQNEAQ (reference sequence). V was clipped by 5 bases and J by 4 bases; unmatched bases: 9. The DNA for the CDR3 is TGTGCCAGCAGCCCGTGGACTAGCGGGAGTTCTTCAGATACGCAGTATTTT. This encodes CASSPWTSGSSSDTQYF.